The rows below give T cell receptor beta chains drawn from one sample of a study of cytomegalovirus exposure and HLA in healthy donors. Repertoires were generated with immunoSEQ multiplex PCR, while TCRdb's copy carries only in-frame clones and drops some. Of some 63,000 clones listed, roughly 80% were seen once; the top ten hold approximately 3.5%. What was sequenced was PBMCs. These receptors originate from a woman in her 40s in good health and CMV-seronegative. CDR3s include the opening cysteine and the closing phenylalanine or tryptophan.

CASSDIGQVGSYNEQFF	TRBV25-1	TRBJ2-1
CASRGTVPGNTIYF	TRBV28	TRBJ1-3
CATSREGSGSYEQYF	TRBV15	TRBJ2-7
CASSQAGLAGGPSTDTQYF	TRBV4-1	TRBJ2-3
CASSVGERPPYEQYF	TRBV9	TRBJ2-7
CASSMTGLTNEKLFF	TRBV27	TRBJ1-4
CSVTGTSGRGYQETQYF	TRBV29-1	TRBJ2-5
CASSLGTVDSNQPQHF	TRBV7-6	TRBJ1-5
CASSPLEARDTEAFF	TRBV18	TRBJ1-1
CASSTSGNYNEQFF	TRBV11-2	TRBJ2-1
CASSRHAGTANTEAFF	TRBV28	TRBJ1-1
CASSFTGTGDGYTF	TRBV4-1	TRBJ1-2
CASSSEVGELFF	TRBV7-3	TRBJ2-2
CASSDFYEQYF	TRBV4-1	TRBJ2-7
CASRVRGQTNEKLFF	TRBV6-1	TRBJ1-4
CASSGFRRSYEQYF	TRBV10-2	TRBJ2-7
CSVAGTSGRAGSYNEQFF	TRBV29-1	TRBJ2-1
CSVAGMSETQYF	TRBV29-1	TRBJ2-5
CASSSGQRNTEAFF	TRBV28	TRBJ1-1
CASSRQGSSYEQYF	TRBV7-2	TRBJ2-7
CSVGASGRFF	TRBV29-1	TRBJ2-1
CASSATGYTEAFF	TRBV18	TRBJ1-1
CASSLDGQGPMYF	TRBV7-2	TRBJ2-7
CASSQEVVSQGNQPQHF	TRBV4-1	TRBJ1-5
CASSILQGMKRNQPQHF	TRBV19	TRBJ1-5
CASSVEQGDTYEQYF	TRBV9	TRBJ2-7
CASSEAGFSGANVLTF	TRBV2	TRBJ2-6
CASSLSPDRGTDTQYF	TRBV7-7	TRBJ2-3
CASSPKTATNEKLFF	TRBV7-9	TRBJ1-4
CASSQEMQGPGIEAFF	TRBV4-1	TRBJ1-1
CASSRGQAQETQYF	TRBV28	TRBJ2-5
CASTLSTRQYQETQYF	TRBV5-1	TRBJ2-5
CASIRTSRGAYEQYF	TRBV28	TRBJ2-7
CASKGTGTNSYEQYF	TRBV6-1	TRBJ2-7
CASSADRGSLNYGYTF	TRBV5-6	TRBJ1-2
CSVDFGGGSYGYTF	TRBV29-1	TRBJ1-2
CASSIGGASEKLFF	TRBV28	TRBJ1-4
CASSRKQGNRIYNEQFF	TRBV5-4	TRBJ2-1
CASTEGLAGNEQFF	TRBV7-9	TRBJ2-1